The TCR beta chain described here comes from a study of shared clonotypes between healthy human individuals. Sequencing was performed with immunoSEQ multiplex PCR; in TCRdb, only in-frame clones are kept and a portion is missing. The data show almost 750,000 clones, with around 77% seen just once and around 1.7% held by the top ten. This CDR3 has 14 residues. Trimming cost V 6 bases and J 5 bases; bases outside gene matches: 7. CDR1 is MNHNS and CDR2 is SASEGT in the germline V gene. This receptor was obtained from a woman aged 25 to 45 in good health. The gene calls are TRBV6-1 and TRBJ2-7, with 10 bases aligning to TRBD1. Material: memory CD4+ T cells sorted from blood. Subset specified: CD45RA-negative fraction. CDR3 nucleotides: TGTGCCAGCAGCCCGGGACAGGGGCTCGACGAGCAGTACTTC. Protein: CASSPGQGLDEQYF.